The next 16 T cell receptor beta chains were all read from a single sample in a study of OX40 agonist ivuxolimab in advanced cancers. Sequenced by immunoSEQ multiplex PCR; TCRdb stores in-frame clones only, minus some. The sample shows about 69,000 clones, about 90% of them seen only once. The source was CD4+ or CD8+ T cells sorted from blood, collected in a trial of the OX40 agonist ivuxolimab. All receptors come from an adult with an advanced solid tumor such as melanoma, head and neck, liver or kidney cancer.

The chain recombines TRBV27 with TRBJ2-2, with TRBD2 matching over 9 bases. From germline, CDR1 is MNHEY and CDR2 SMNVEV (reference sequence). J lost 2 bases, V lost 4 bases, and 8 bases had no gene match. CDR3 length: 17 amino acids. CDR3 sequence: CASSYRGRALNTGELFF. CDR3 sequence (DNA): TGTGCCAGCAGTTACCGCGGGAGGGCCCTCAACACCGGGGAGCTGTTTTTT.

This clone came up once. V is TRBV6-1 and J is TRBJ2-1, with D maybe TRBD1 (5 bases). V was trimmed by 2 bases and J by 4 bases, leaving 12 bases between them. Germline CDR1 MNHNS, CDR2 SASEGT. This CDR3 comprises 15 residues. The CDR3 nucleotides read TGTGCCAGCAGTGAATTGTGGGGCTCTTACAATGAGCAGTTCTTC. This translates into CASSELWGSYNEQFF.

The chain employs TRBV5-1 and TRBJ1-2; 7 nucleotides line up with TRBD1. The CDR3 extends over 15 amino acids. V was pared by 4 bases and J by 0 bases, with 6 bases of the junction left unmatched. The germline V gene encodes CDR1 SGHRS and CDR2 YFSETQ. The chain's CDR3 is CASSRGQPTNYGYTF. The CDR3 DNA follows: TGCGCCAGCAGCCGGGGACAGCCCACTAACTATGGCTACACCTTC.

V and J are TRBV6-5 and TRBJ2-2, with 8 bases lining up with TRBD2. The CDR3 sequence is 16 residues long. The V gene's germline CDR1 is MNHEY and CDR2 SVGAGI. V shed 2 bases, J shed 4 bases, and the junction held 6 bases outside the gene matches. The CDR3 loop is CASSYGGGRSTGELFF. CDR3 coding DNA: TGTGCCAGCAGTTACGGGGGCGGGAGGAGCACCGGGGAGCTGTTTTTT.

V and J are TRBV30 and TRBJ1-6; no clear D. The CDR3 extends over 13 amino acids. Germline assignment: CDR1 GTSNPN and CDR2 SVGIG (reference sequence). V gave up 1 base and J gave up 6 bases, with 7 bases separating them. CDR3 amino acids: CAWSAGINSPLHF. In DNA form, the CDR3 reads TGTGCCTGGAGTGCGGGGATTAATTCACCCCTCCACTTT.

The gene calls are TRBV11-3 and TRBJ2-2, with D perhaps matching TRBD1 (5 bases). The V gene lost 2 bases and the J gene lost 4 bases, with 11 bases spanning the gap. The CDR3 has 15 amino acids. The germline CDR1 and CDR2 sequences are SGHNT and YENEEA. CDR3 sequence reads: CASSLPRGATGELFF. The CDR3 DNA is TGTGCCAGCAGCTTACCTAGGGGTGCCACCGGGGAGCTGTTTTTT.

The chain carries TRBV6-5 and TRBJ2-7, with D perhaps TRBD2 (5 bases). Trimming took off 2 bases at V and 2 bases at J, with 13 bases between the two ends. This CDR3 region has 15 residues. Germline V gene lookup returns CDR1 MNHEY and CDR2 SVGAGI. CDR3 residues: CASSYGVALTYEQYF. In DNA, the CDR3 is TGTGCCAGCAGTTACGGAGTAGCGTTGACCTACGAGCAGTACTTC.

The rearrangement joins TRBV5-1 to TRBJ2-1; TRBD2 matches 9 bases. The V and J ends lost 0 bases and 7 bases, in that order; junction bases with no gene match: 5. The CDR3 is made up of 15 amino acids. Germline CDR1 SGHRS, CDR2 YFSETQ. Here the CDR3 DNA reads TGCGCCAGCAGCTTGGTTGCGGGAGGGCCAAATGAGCAGTTCTTC. Translation: CASSLVAGGPNEQFF.

This chain joins TRBV6-5 and TRBJ2-3, with 7 bases identical to TRBD1. Trimming cost V 4 bases and J 7 bases; bases outside gene matches: 8. The CDR3 extends over 14 amino acids. The germline V gene has CDR1 MNHEY and CDR2 SVGAGI. CDR3 amino acids: CASSFDRVANTQYF. For the CDR3, the DNA is TGTGCCAGCAGTTTCGACAGGGTTGCAAATACGCAGTATTTT.

Concerning this clone: Germline and junction disagree at one end, which may indicate a read error. The rearrangement joins TRBV7-7 to TRBJ2-2; D remains ambiguous. This CDR3 has 14 residues. The germline V gene has CDR1 SSHAT and CDR2 FNYEAQ (reference sequence). CDR3 sequence reads: CASSLVGQTGELFF. The CDR3 bases are TGTGCTAGCAGCTTAGTTGGGCAAACCGGGGAGCTGTTTTTT.

The V call is TRBV9, the J call TRBJ2-3; D is unresolved. CDR3 length: 14 residues. From germline, CDR1 is SGDLS and CDR2 YYNGEE. Trimming left V 4 bases short and J 0 bases short, with 9 bases between. The CDR3 DNA reads as TGTGCCAGCAGCCCTAACCCGAGCACAGATACGCAGTATTTT. Its protein is CASSPNPSTDTQYF.

The CDR3 is CASSLVVDTQYF. The CDR3 DNA reads as TGTGCCAGCAGCTTAGTAGTGGATACGCAGTATTTT. The V and J genes are TRBV11-3 and TRBJ2-3; D is uncertain. Germline assignment: CDR1 SGHNT and CDR2 YENEEA. V was pared by 1 base and J by 6 bases, with 5 bases between. The CDR3 consists of 12 residues.

The rearrangement uses TRBV28 and TRBJ2-7; D is unclear. Germline CDR1 reads MDHEN; CDR2 reads SYDVKM. The CDR3 loop spans 11 amino acids. The germline V and J ends were trimmed by 5 bases and 4 bases, with 6 bases remaining between them. CDR3 DNA: TGTGCCAGCAGTCAGGAATACGAGCAGTACTTC. This encodes CASSQEYEQYF.

The rearrangement links TRBV4-2 to TRBJ2-2; TRBD2 agrees at 10 bases. With 2 bases clipped from V and 0 bases from J, the junction kept 6 bases outside the gene matches. Germline assignment: CDR1 LGHNA and CDR2 YNFKEQ. The CDR3 contains 18 residues. CDR3 DNA sequence: TGTGCCAGCAGCCAACTGCCGGGACTAGCGTCGAACACCGGGGAGCTGTTTTTT. It translates to CASSQLPGLASNTGELFF.

This chain uses TRBV29-1 with TRBJ2-7, with D possibly TRBD2 on 6 matching bases. Trimming cost V 5 bases and J 1 base, with 12 bases left between them. This CDR3 contains 13 residues. The germline gives CDR1 SQVTM, CDR2 ANQGSEA. The CDR3 region has the DNA TGCAGCGTTCGGCAGGGAGGATCCTACGAGCAGTACTTC. Translation gives CSVRQGGSYEQYF.

The chain is built from TRBV9 and TRBJ2-1; D might be TRBD1 (5 bases). Between the trimmed V and J ends, which lost 2 bases and 8 bases, there was a span of 17 bases. The germline gives CDR1 SGDLS, CDR2 YYNGEE. The CDR3 runs to 15 residues. CDR3 DNA sequence: TGTGCCAGCAGCGTTTCGGTCCAGGGCGGTTATGAGCAGTTCTTC. Translating it yields CASSVSVQGGYEQFF.